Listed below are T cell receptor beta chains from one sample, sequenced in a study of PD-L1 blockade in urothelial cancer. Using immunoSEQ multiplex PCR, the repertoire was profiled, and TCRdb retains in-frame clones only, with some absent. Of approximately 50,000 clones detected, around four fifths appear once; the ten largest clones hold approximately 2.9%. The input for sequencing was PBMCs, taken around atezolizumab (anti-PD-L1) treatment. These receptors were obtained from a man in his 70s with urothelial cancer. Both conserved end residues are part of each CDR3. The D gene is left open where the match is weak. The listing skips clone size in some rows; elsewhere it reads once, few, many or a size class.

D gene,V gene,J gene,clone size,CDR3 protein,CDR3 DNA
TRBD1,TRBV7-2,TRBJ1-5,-,CASSGTGSGPQHF,TGTGCCAGCTCGGGGACAGGCAGCGGGCCCCAGCATTTT
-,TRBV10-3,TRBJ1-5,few,CAISEGNQPQHF,TGTGCCATCTCAGAGGGTAATCAGCCCCAGCATTTT
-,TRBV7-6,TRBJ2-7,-,CASSFPGAGSHEQYF,TGTGCCAGCAGCTTCCCAGGGGCAGGGAGCCATGAGCAGTACTTC
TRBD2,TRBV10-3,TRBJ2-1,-,CAISEAAGLYNEQFF,TGTGCCATCAGTGAAGCAGCGGGGCTATACAATGAGCAGTTCTTC
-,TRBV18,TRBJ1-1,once,CASLTGMNTEAFF,TGTGCCAGCTTAACAGGCATGAACACTGAAGCTTTCTTT
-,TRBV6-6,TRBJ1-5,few,CASGLSQNSNQPQHF,TGTGCCAGCGGGCTTTCACAGAATAGCAATCAGCCCCAGCATTTT
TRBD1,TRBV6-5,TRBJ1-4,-,CASMDRDSVKLFF,TGTGCCAGCATGGACAGGGACTCAGTAAAACTGTTTTTT
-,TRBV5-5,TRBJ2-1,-,CASSLLLRGSSYNEQFF,TGTGCCAGCAGCTTGCTGTTAAGGGGGAGCTCCTACAATGAGCAGTTCTTC
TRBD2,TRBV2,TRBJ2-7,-,CASNSGGPNFFEQYF,TGTGCCAGCAATAGCGGGGGACCGAACTTTTTCGAGCAGTACTTC
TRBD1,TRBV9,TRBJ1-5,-,CASSVGTGRINQPQHF,TGTGCCAGCAGCGTAGGGACAGGGAGGATTAATCAGCCCCAGCATTTT
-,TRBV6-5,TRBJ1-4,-,CASSLNAATNEKLFF,TGTGCCAGCTCACTAAACGCAGCAACTAATGAAAAACTGTTTTTT
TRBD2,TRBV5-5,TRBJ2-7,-,CASSPGGRTYEQYF,TGTGCCAGCAGCCCGGGAGGCAGAACCTACGAGCAGTACTTC
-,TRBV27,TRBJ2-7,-,CASSLAGASAEQYF,TGTGCCAGCAGTTTGGCAGGGGCATCGGCCGAGCAGTACTTC
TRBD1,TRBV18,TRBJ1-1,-,CASSPLGQGESEAFF,TGTGCCAGCTCACCACTTGGACAGGGGGAATCTGAAGCTTTCTTT
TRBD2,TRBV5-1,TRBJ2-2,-,CASSLTSGSPTGELFF,TGCGCCAGCAGCTTGACTAGCGGGAGTCCAACCGGGGAGCTGTTTTTT
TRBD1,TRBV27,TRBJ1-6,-,CASSSTDRELNSPLHF,TGTGCCAGCAGTTCTACGGACAGGGAACTTAATTCACCCCTCCACTTT
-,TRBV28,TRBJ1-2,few,CASSLITGSKGWYGYTF,TGTGCCAGCAGTTTAATAACAGGGTCCAAGGGTTGGTATGGCTACACCTTC
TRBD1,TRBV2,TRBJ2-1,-,CASSKRDRDFNEQFF,TGTGCCAGCAGTAAACGGGACAGGGACTTCAATGAGCAGTTCTTC
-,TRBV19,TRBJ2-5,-,CASSIIGKPQETQYF,TGTGCCAGTAGTATAATTGGCAAACCCCAAGAGACCCAGTACTTC
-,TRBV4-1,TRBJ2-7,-,CASSQDRTDRSYEQYF,TGCGCCAGCAGCCAAGATCGGACAGACAGATCCTACGAGCAGTACTTC
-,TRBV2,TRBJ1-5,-,CASSEGREAPQHF,TGTGCCAGCAGTGAAGGGAGGGAAGCGCCCCAGCATTTT
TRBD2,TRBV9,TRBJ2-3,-,CASSVSGETDTQYF,TGTGCCAGCAGCGTAAGCGGGGAGACAGATACGCAGTATTTT
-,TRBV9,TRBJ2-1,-,CASSPQRRGNDNEQFF,TGTGCCAGCAGCCCCCAGAGGAGGGGCAACGACAATGAGCAGTTCTTC
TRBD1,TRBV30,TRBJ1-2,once,CAWSPGGRFYGYTF,TGTGCCTGGAGCCCAGGGGGGAGATTTTATGGCTACACCTTC
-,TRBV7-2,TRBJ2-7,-,CASSLEDMQAYEQYF,TGTGCCAGCAGCTTAGAAGACATGCAGGCCTACGAGCAGTACTTC
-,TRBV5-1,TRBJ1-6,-,CASSPLGAENSPLHF,TGCGCCAGCAGCCCCCTGGGGGCGGAAAATTCACCCCTCCACTTT
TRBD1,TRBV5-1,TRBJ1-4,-,CASSLAGTVYEKLFF,TGCGCCAGCAGCTTGGCAGGGACAGTGTATGAAAAACTGTTTTTT
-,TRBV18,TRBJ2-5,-,CASSPISSAETQYF,TGTGCCAGCTCACCTATCTCTAGCGCGGAGACCCAGTACTTC
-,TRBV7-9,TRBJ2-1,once,CASSPRGNSYNEQFF,TGTGCCAGCAGCCCCCGGGGGAACTCCTACAATGAGCAGTTCTTC
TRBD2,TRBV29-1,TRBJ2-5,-,CSVEGASGRLTQYF,TGCAGCGTTGAAGGGGCTAGCGGGCGGCTCACCCAGTACTTC
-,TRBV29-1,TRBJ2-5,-,CSVETKETQYF,TGCAGCGTGGAGACCAAAGAGACCCAGTACTTC
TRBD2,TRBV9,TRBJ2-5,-,CASSVGTSGGETQYF,TGTGCCAGCAGCGTAGGGACTAGCGGGGGTGAGACCCAGTACTTC